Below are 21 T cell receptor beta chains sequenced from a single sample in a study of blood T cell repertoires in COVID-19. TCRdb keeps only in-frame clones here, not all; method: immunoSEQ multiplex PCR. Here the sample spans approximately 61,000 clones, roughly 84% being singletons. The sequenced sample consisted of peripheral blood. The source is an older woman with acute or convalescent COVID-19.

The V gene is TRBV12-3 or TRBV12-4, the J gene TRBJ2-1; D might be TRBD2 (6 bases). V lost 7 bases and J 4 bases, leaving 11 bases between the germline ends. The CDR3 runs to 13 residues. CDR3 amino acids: CASTSSAYNEQFF. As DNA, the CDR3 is TGTGCCAGCACCTCTAGCGCGTACAATGAGCAGTTCTTC.

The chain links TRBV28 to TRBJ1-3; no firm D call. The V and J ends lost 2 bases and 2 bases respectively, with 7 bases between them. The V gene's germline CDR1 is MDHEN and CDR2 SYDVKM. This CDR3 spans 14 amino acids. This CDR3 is CASSLRVAGNTIYF. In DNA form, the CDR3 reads TGTGCCAGCAGTTTACGCGTGGCTGGAAACACCATATATTTT.

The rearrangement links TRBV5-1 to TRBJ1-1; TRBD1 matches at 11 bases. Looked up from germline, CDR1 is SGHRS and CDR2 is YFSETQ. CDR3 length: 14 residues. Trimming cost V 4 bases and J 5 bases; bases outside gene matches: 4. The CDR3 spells CASSVGTGGTEAFF. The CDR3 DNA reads TGCGCCAGCAGCGTAGGGACAGGGGGGACTGAAGCTTTCTTT.

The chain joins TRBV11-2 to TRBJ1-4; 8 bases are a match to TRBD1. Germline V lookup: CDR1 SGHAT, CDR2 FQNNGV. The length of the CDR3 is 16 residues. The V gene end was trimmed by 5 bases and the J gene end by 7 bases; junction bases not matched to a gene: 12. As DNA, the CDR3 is TGTGCCAGCAGCGACCAGGTCGGGACAGGAGGTGAAAAACTGTTTTTT. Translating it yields CASSDQVGTGGEKLFF.

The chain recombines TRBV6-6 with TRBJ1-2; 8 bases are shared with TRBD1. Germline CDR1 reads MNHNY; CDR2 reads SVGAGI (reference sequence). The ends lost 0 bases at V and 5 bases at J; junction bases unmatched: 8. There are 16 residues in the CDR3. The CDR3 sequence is CASSYSAGGAVYGYTF. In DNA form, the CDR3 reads TGTGCCAGCAGTTACTCAGCAGGGGGCGCGGTATATGGCTACACCTTC.

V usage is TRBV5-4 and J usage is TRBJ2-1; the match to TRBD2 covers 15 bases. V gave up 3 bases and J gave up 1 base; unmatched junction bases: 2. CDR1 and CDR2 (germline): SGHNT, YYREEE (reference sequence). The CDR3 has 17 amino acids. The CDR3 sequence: CASSWTSGGVSYNEQFF. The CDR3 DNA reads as TGTGCCAGCAGCTGGACTAGCGGGGGGGTATCCTACAATGAGCAGTTCTTC.

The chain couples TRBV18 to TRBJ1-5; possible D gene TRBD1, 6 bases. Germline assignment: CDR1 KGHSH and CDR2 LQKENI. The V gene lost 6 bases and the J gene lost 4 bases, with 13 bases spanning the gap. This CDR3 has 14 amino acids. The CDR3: CASSLGQFNQPQHF. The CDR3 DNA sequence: TGTGCCAGCTCCCTCGGACAGTTTAATCAGCCCCAGCATTTT.

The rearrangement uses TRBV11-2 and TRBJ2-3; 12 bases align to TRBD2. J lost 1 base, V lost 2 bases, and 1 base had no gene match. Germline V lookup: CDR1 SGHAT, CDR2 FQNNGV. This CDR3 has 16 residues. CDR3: CASSLLAGGGTDTQYF. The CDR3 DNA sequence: TGTGCCAGCAGCTTACTAGCGGGGGGGGGCACAGATACGCAGTATTTT.

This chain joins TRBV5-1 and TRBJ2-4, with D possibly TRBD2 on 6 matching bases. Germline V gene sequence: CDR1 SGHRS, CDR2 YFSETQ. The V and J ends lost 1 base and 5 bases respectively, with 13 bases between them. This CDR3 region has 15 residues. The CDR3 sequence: CASSLISWGENIQYF. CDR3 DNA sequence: TGCGCCAGCAGCTTGATCAGTTGGGGGGAAAACATTCAGTACTTC.

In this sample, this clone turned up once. As DNA, the CDR3 is TGCGCCAGCAGCTTGGTGGCCGGGAGCACAGATACGCAGTATTTT. Encoded protein: CASSLVAGSTDTQYF. This chain links TRBV5-1 with TRBJ2-3; D gene ambiguous. The ends were cut back, 0 bases at V and 0 bases at J, with 8 bases in the middle. The CDR3 is 15 residues long. In germline, CDR1 is SGHRS, CDR2 YFSETQ.

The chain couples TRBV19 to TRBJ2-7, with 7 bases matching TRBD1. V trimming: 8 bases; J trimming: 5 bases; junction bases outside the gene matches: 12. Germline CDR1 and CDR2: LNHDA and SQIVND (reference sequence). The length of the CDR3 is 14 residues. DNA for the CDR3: TGTGCCAGTTCCCGAAAGACAGGGAGTAACGAGCAGTACTTC. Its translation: CASSRKTGSNEQYF.

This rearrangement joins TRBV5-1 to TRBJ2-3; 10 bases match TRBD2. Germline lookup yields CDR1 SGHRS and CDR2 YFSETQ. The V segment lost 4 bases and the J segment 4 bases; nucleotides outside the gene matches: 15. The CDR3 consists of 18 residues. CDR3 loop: CASSGRASGGHPPDTQYF. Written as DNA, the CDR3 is TGCGCCAGCAGCGGGAGGGCTAGCGGGGGCCACCCCCCAGATACGCAGTATTTT.

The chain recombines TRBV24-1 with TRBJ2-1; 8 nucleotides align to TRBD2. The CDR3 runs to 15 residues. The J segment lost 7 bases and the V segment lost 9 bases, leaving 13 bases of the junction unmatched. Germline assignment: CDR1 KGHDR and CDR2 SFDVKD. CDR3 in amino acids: CATSRGSGGTNEQFF. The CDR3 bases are TGTGCCACCTCACGGGGAAGCGGGGGCACTAATGAGCAGTTCTTC.

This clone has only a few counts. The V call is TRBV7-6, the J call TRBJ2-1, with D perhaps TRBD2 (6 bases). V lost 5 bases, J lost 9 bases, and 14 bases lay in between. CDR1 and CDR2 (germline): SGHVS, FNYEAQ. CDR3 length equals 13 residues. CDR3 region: CASSDPGLTEQFF. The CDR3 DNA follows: TGTGCCAGCAGCGATCCGGGACTGACTGAGCAGTTCTTC.

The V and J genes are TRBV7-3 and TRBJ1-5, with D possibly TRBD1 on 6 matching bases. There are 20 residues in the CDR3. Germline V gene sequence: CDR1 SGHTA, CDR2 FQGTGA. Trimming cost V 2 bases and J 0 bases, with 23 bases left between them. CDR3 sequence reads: CASSLALSGPRTDSNQPQHF. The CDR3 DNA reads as TGTGCCAGCAGCTTAGCCCTTTCGGGACCGAGGACAGATAGCAATCAGCCCCAGCATTTT.

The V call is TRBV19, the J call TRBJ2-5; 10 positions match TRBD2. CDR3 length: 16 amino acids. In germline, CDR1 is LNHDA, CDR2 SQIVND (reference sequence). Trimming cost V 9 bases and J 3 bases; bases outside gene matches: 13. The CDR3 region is CASGLGASGGKETQYF. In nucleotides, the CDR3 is TGTGCCAGCGGCCTGGGGGCTAGCGGGGGCAAAGAGACCCAGTACTTC. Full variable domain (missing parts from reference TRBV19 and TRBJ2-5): DGGITQSPKYLFRKEGQNVTLSCEQNLNHDAMYWYRQDPGQGLRLIYYSQIVNDFQKGDIAEGYSVSREKKESFPLTVTSAQKNPTAFYLCASGLGASGGKETQYFGPGTRLLVL.

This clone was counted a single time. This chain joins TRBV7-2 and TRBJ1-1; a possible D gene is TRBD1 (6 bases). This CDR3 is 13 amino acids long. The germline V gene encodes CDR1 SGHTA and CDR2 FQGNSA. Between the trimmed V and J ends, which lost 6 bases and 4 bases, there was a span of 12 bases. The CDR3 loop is CASSSTGRTEAFF. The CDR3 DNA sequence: TGTGCCAGCAGTTCTACAGGGCGCACTGAAGCTTTCTTT.

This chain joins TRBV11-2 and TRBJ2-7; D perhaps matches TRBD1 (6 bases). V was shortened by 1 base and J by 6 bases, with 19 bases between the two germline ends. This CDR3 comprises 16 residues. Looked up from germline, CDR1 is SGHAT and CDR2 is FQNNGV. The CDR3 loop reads CASSLVIGTTTAEQYF. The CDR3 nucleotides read TGTGCCAGCAGCTTAGTTATTGGGACAACAACGGCCGAGCAGTACTTC.

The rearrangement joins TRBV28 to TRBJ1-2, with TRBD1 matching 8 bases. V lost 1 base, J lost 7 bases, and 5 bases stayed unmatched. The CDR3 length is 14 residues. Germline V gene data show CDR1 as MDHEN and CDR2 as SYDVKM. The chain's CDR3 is CASSLSDRVRGYTF. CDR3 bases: TGTGCCAGCAGTTTATCGGACAGGGTCCGTGGCTACACCTTC.

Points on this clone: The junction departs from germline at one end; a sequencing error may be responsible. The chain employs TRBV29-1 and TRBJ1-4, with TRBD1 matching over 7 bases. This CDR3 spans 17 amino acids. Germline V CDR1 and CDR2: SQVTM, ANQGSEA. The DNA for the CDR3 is TGCAGCGTTGAAGATCTGGTTCCGACAGGGTCTAAGGAAAAACTGTTTTTT. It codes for CSVEDLVPTGSKEKLFF.

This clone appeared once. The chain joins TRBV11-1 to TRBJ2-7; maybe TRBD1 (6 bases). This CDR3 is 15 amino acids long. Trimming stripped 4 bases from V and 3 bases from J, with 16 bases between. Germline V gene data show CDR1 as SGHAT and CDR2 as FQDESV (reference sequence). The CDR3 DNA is TGTGCCAGCAGCTGGGGGCGGACAGTCTTCTACGAGCAGTACTTC. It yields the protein CASSWGRTVFYEQYF.